The 14 T cell receptor beta chains below come from one sample, sequenced in a study of blood T cell repertoires in COVID-19. The data were produced by immunoSEQ multiplex PCR, yet TCRdb's version contains in-frame clones alone and is incomplete. The repertoire holds roughly 150,000 clones, with 70% to 80% as singletons. The material sequenced was peripheral blood. The origin of the receptors is a man aged 55-75 years with acute or convalescent COVID-19.

The rearrangement uses TRBV6-2 or TRBV6-3 and TRBJ2-3; 8 bases align to TRBD1. CDR1 is MNHEY, CDR2 SVGEGT, per germline. J gave up 3 bases and V 5 bases, and 13 bases lay outside the gene matches. The CDR3 consists of 17 residues. The CDR3, as DNA: TGTGCCAGCAGTATTATCCCCGACAGGGGTAGAACAGATACGCAGTATTTT. Encoded protein: CASSIIPDRGRTDTQYF.

The chain couples TRBV4-1 to TRBJ2-6; D is unclear. This CDR3 spans 15 amino acids. V was shortened by 8 bases and J by 0 bases, with 11 bases between the two germline ends. The germline CDR1 and CDR2 sequences are MGHRA and YSYEKL. CDR3 sequence: CASRFLFSGANVLTF. The CDR3 DNA sequence: TGCGCCAGCCGGTTCCTGTTCTCTGGGGCCAACGTCCTGACTTTC.

The rearrangement links TRBV3-1 (or the pseudogene TRBV3-2) to TRBJ2-3; 9 positions agree with TRBD2. V trimming: 1 base; J trimming: 1 base; junction bases outside the gene matches: 6. CDR1 is LGHDT and CDR2 is YNNKEL in the germline V gene (reference sequence). This CDR3 is 17 amino acids long. CDR3 residues: CASSQALAGDRTDTQYF. CDR3 DNA: TGTGCCAGCAGCCAAGCTTTAGCGGGGGACCGCACAGATACGCAGTATTTT.

V and J are TRBV29-1 and TRBJ1-1; weak D call: TRBD1 (6 bases). Germline-derived CDR1 and CDR2 are SQVTM and ANQGSEA. The V end lost 1 base, the J end lost 3 bases, and 18 bases lay between the germline ends. The CDR3 runs 16 residues. The DNA for the CDR3 is TGCAGCGTTGAAGGGCTGGGGGGGCGGATTTACACTGAAGCTTTCTTT. It translates to CSVEGLGGRIYTEAFF. The full variable domain, its missing parts supplied by reference TRBV29-1 and TRBJ1-1, is SAVISQKPSRDICQRGTSLTIQCQVDSQVTMMFWYRQQPGQSLTLIATANQGSEATYESGFVIDKFPISRPNLTFSTLTVSNMSPEDSSIYLCSVEGLGGRIYTEAFFGQGTRLTVV.

V is TRBV12-3 or TRBV12-4 and J is TRBJ1-5; 7 nucleotides line up with TRBD1. The CDR3 consists of 13 residues. J lost 7 bases, V lost 4 bases, and 4 bases had no gene match. CDR3 nucleotide sequence: TGTGCCAGCAGTTCGACAGGGCGCCAGCCCCAGCATTTT. Encoded protein: CASSSTGRQPQHF.

J is TRBJ1-2 and V is TRBV5-6; weak D call: TRBD1 (6 bases). Germline V lookup: CDR1 SGHDT, CDR2 YYEEEE. This CDR3 has 16 residues. V was pared by 0 bases and J by 4 bases, with 16 bases between. CDR3 bases: TGTGCCAGCAGCTTGGGGACAGCCTCAGGCTCCTATGGCTACACCTTC. Its translation: CASSLGTASGSYGYTF.

The V call is TRBV4-2, the J call TRBJ2-7, with 13 positions matching TRBD2. This CDR3 region has 15 residues. J lost 3 bases, V lost 1 base, and 0 bases had no gene match. The V gene's germline CDR1 is LGHNA and CDR2 YNFKEQ. For the CDR3, the DNA is TGTGCCAGCAGCCAAGGGACTAGCGGGGGCTACGAGCAGTACTTC. It is translated as CASSQGTSGGYEQYF.

The chain employs TRBV20-1 and TRBJ1-3; D is uncertain. The CDR3 loop spans 15 amino acids. The germline V gene encodes CDR1 DFQATT and CDR2 SNEGSKA (reference sequence). Trimming took 3 bases from V and 0 from J, leaving 12 bases between them. The DNA of the CDR3 is TGCAGTGCTAGTGGCCCTGACACCTCTGGAAACACCATATATTTT. It codes for CSASGPDTSGNTIYF.

The chain links TRBV5-4 to TRBJ2-1; D may be TRBD1 (6 bases). Germline-derived CDR1 and CDR2 are SGHNT and YYREEE (reference sequence). The CDR3 totals 16 residues. The ends were cut back, 2 bases at V and 1 base at J, with 13 bases in the middle. CDR3 sequence reads: CASSFLGGSSYNEQFF. CDR3 DNA sequence: TGTGCCAGCAGCTTCCTAGGGGGAAGTTCCTACAATGAGCAGTTCTTC.

The chain combines TRBV12-1 with TRBJ1-4; whether TRBD1, the table's D call, matches the DNA was not checked. TRBV12-1 constitutes a pseudogene. CDR3 length: 15 residues. The CDR3 reads CASSSVQGEAGKLFF. DNA of the CDR3: TGTGCCAGCAGCTCCGTACAGGGAGAGGCTGGAAAACTGTTTTTT.

The chain combines TRBV29-1 with TRBJ2-7; TRBD1 might be the D (6 bases). Germline V gene lookup returns CDR1 SQVTM and CDR2 ANQGSEA. V was clipped by 2 bases and J by 3 bases, with 8 bases between them. CDR3 length: 12 residues. The CDR3 DNA sequence: TGCAGCGTTGAAAAACAGGGCTACGAGCAGTACTTC. This codes for CSVEKQGYEQYF.

The CDR3 spells CASSISLNNEQFF. CDR3 coding DNA: TGTGCCAGTAGTATTAGCTTGAACAATGAGCAGTTCTTC. The rearrangement uses TRBV19 and TRBJ2-1, with D unresolved. Germline loops: CDR1 LNHDA, CDR2 SQIVND (reference sequence). V lost 3 bases and J 5 bases, leaving 8 bases between the germline ends. This CDR3 contains 13 residues.

This clone was counted once. This sequence joins TRBV4-2 and TRBJ1-1; D unresolved. Trimming took 1 base from V and 2 from J, leaving 8 bases between them. This CDR3 is 14 amino acids long. Germline V gene lookup returns CDR1 LGHNA and CDR2 YNFKEQ. The CDR3 loop is CASSQGQTNTEAFF. DNA for the CDR3: TGTGCCAGCAGCCAAGGGCAGACAAACACTGAAGCTTTCTTT.

This chain joins TRBV10-1 and TRBJ2-5, with D possibly TRBD1 on 6 matching bases. The CDR3 length is 13 residues. Germline V gene sequence: CDR1 WNHNN, CDR2 SYGVQD (reference sequence). V dropped 5 bases and J dropped 4 bases, with 11 bases sitting between them. The CDR3 DNA reads TGCGCCAGCAGTCATAAAGGGGGAGAGACCCAGTACTTC. It translates to CASSHKGGETQYF.